A single sample gave rise to the 9 T cell receptor beta chains below, sequenced in a study of T cell clonotyping in hematopoietic cell transplantation. Specified time point: recipient sample about 28 days before transplant, after cytoreduction. Only in-frame clones appear in the TCRdb table, and some are missing; sequencing was by immunoSEQ multiplex PCR. The profile shows about 18,000 clones, roughly 83% of them singletons. The sequencing used peripheral blood mononuclear cells, collected before stem cell transplant. These receptors came from a man over 45 with acute myeloid leukemia. Some clones in this sample may be carry-over from other donors' samples.

This clone was observed a few times. The chain couples TRBV5-1 to TRBJ1-2, with TRBD1 matching 11 bases. Germline-derived CDR1 and CDR2 are SGHRS and YFSETQ. The CDR3 runs 14 residues. V was clipped by 4 bases and J by 6 bases; unmatched bases: 5. Written as DNA, the CDR3 is TGCGCCAGCAGCCCGGACAGGGGGCTTGATGGCTACACCTTC. As protein: CASSPDRGLDGYTF.

The genes are TRBV5-1 and TRBJ1-2; weak D call: TRBD1 (5 bases). There are 14 residues in the CDR3. The germline V gene has CDR1 SGHRS and CDR2 YFSETQ. Trimming removed 4 bases from V and 2 bases from J, with 12 bases in between. The CDR3 protein is CASSPGAGNYGYTF. Written as DNA, the CDR3 is TGCGCCAGCAGCCCCGGGGCGGGGAACTATGGCTACACCTTC. Together with reference TRBV5-1 and TRBJ1-2, the CDR3 gives the full variable domain: KAGVTQTPRYLIKTRGQQVTLSCSPISGHRSVSWYQQTPGQGLQFLFEYFSETQRNKGNFPGRFSGRQFSNSRSEMNVSTLELGDSALYLCASSPGAGNYGYTFGSGTRLTVV.

V usage is TRBV9 and J usage is TRBJ2-2; 10 nucleotides line up with TRBD2. This CDR3 spans 15 amino acids. Germline assignment: CDR1 SGDLS and CDR2 YYNGEE. Unmatched junction bases numbered 6, after V lost 3 bases and J lost 7 bases. CDR3 in DNA: TGTGCCAGCAGCGACAGCGGGGGGGCCGGCGGGGAGCTGTTTTTT. As protein: CASSDSGGAGGELFF. Supplemented by reference TRBV9 and TRBJ2-2, the full variable domain reads DSGVTQTPKHLITATGQRVTLRCSPRSGDLSVYWYQQSLDQGLQFLIQYYNGEERAKGNILERFSAQQFPDLHSELNLSSLELGDSALYFCASSDSGGAGGELFFGEGSRLTVL.

The V and J genes are TRBV13 and TRBJ2-3; 12 bases agree with TRBD2. Trimming at V came to 5 bases and at J to 0 bases, leaving 3 bases not matched to a gene. The CDR3 is 16 residues long. Germline-derived CDR1 and CDR2 are PRHDT and FYEKMQ (reference sequence). In DNA form, the CDR3 reads TGTGCCAGCAGCGTCGGACTAGCGGGAAGCACAGATACGCAGTATTTT. This encodes CASSVGLAGSTDTQYF.

The V call is TRBV4-1, the J call TRBJ1-1; D is ambiguous. This CDR3 is built from 18 residues. V lost 1 base and J 2 bases, leaving 20 bases between the germline ends. Germline CDR1 and CDR2: MGHRA and YSYEKL. In DNA form, the CDR3 reads TGCGCCAGCAGCCAAGGAATTTTAGGAAAATCGCCCAACACTGAAGCTTTCTTT. This translates into CASSQGILGKSPNTEAFF.

This rearrangement joins TRBV11-2 to TRBJ2-7; D tentatively fits TRBD1 or TRBD2 (7 bases each). The V and J ends lost 4 bases and 0 bases respectively, with 13 bases between them. This CDR3 contains 15 residues. Germline CDR1 SGHAT, CDR2 FQNNGV. In nucleotides, the CDR3 is TGTGCCAGCAGCTCAGGGGGAGGGTCCTCCTACGAGCAGTACTTC. Translation: CASSSGGGSSYEQYF. Together with reference TRBV11-2 and TRBJ2-7, the CDR3 gives the full variable domain: EAGVAQSPRYKIIEKRQSVAFWCNPISGHATLYWYQQILGQGPKLLIQFQNNGVVDDSQLPKDRFSAERLKGVDSTLKIQPAKLEDSAVYLCASSSGGGSSYEQYFGPGTRLTVT.

The V gene is TRBV27, the J gene TRBJ1-2; TRBD1 matches 8 bases. The CDR3 is 17 residues long. V shed 5 bases, J shed 0 bases, and the junction held 11 bases outside the gene matches. Germline V CDR1 and CDR2: MNHEY, SMNVEV (reference sequence). Written as DNA, the CDR3 is TGTGCCAGCAGTCCCCGGACAGGGAGAGATACTAACTATGGCTACACCTTC. Protein: CASSPRTGRDTNYGYTF.

The chain links TRBV11-1 to TRBJ2-3; TRBD2 aligns across 8 bases. This CDR3 contains 15 residues. Germline assignment: CDR1 SGHAT and CDR2 FQDESV (reference sequence). Trimming took 2 bases from V and 6 from J; bases not matched to a gene: 7. CDR3: CASSLLRGGMDTQYF. CDR3 bases: TGTGCCAGCAGCTTATTACGGGGGGGAATGGATACGCAGTATTTT. The entire variable domain, with the rest obtained from reference TRBV11-1 and TRBJ2-3, is as follows: EAEVAQSPRYKITEKSQAVAFWCDPISGHATLYWYRQILGQGPELLVQFQDESVVDDSQLPKDRFSAERLKGVDSTLKIQPAELGDSAMYLCASSLLRGGMDTQYFGPGTRLTVL.

This clone has only one observation. The rearrangement links TRBV5-1 to TRBJ1-1; 12 bases fit TRBD1. The CDR3 loop spans 18 amino acids. V shed 1 base and J 1 base; nucleotides not matched to a gene: 8. CDR1 and CDR2 (germline): SGHRS, YFSETQ. The CDR3 reads CASSLRSGQGAPNTEAFF. CDR3 bases: TGCGCCAGCAGCTTGCGTTCGGGACAGGGGGCTCCGAACACTGAAGCTTTCTTT.